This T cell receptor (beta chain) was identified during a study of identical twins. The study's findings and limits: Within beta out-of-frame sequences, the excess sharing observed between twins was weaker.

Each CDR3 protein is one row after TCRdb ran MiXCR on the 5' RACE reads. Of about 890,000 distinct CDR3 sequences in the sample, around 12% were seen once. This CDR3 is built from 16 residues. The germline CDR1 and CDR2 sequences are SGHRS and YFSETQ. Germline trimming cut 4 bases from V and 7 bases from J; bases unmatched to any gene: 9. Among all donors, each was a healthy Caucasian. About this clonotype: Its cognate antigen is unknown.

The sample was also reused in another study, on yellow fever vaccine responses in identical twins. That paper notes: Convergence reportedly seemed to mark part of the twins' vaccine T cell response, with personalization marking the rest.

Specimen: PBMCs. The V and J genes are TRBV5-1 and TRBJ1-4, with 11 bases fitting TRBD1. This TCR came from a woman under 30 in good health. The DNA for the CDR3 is TGCGCCAGCAGCACTGGACAGGGGGCGAACGGTGAAAAACTGTTTTTT. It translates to CASSTGQGANGEKLFF.